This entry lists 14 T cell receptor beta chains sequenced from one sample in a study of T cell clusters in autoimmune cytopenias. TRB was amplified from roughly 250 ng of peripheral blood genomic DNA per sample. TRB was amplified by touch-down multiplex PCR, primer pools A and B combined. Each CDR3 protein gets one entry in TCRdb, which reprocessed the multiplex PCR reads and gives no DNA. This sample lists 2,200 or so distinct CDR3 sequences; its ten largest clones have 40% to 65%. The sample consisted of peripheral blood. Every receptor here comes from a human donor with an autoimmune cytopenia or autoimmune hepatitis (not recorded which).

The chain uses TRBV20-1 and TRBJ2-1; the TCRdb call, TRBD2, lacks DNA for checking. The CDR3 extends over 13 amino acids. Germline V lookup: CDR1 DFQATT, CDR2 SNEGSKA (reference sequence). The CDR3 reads CSARGLAGIGQFF.

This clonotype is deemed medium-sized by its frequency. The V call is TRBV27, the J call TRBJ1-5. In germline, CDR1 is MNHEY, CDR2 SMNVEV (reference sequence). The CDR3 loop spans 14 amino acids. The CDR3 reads CASSLRAGNQPQHF.

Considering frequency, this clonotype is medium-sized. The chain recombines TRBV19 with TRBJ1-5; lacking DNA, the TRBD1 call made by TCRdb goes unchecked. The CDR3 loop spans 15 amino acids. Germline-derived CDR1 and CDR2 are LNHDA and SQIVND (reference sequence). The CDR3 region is CASSTRDRGGQPQHF.

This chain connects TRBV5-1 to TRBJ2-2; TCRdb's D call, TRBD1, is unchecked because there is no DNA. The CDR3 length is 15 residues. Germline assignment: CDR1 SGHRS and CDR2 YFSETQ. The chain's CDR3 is CASFGGQTNTGELFF.

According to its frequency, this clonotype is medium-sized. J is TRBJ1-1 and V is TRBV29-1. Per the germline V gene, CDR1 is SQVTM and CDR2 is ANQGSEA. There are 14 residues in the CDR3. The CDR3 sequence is CSVHALGGDTEAFF.

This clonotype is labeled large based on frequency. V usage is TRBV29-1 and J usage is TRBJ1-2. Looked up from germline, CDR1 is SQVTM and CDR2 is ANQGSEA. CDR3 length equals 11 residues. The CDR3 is CSVGQNYGYTF.

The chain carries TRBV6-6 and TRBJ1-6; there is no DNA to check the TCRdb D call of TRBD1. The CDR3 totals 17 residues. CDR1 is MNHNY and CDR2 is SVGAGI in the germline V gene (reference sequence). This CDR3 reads CASSTNSGGGNNSPLHF.

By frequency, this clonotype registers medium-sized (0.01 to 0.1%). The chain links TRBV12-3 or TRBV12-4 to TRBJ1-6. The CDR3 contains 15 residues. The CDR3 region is CASSLRGSYNSPLHF.

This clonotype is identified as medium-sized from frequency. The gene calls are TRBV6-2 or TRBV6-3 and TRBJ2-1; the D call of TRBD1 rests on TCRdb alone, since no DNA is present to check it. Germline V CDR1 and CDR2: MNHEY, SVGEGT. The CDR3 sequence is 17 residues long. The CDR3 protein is CASSYSTDRGPSNEQFF.

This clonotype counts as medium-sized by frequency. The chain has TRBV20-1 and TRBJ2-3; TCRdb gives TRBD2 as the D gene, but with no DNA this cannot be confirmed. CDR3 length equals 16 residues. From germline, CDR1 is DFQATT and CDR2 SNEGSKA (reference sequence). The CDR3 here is CSARARLAGGSDTQYF.

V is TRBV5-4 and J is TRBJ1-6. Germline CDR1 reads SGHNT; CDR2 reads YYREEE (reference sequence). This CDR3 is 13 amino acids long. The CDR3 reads CASSLQYTSPLHF.

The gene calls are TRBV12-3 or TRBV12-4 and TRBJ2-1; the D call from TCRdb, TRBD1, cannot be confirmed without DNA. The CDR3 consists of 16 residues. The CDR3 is CASSLARGGSYNEQFF.

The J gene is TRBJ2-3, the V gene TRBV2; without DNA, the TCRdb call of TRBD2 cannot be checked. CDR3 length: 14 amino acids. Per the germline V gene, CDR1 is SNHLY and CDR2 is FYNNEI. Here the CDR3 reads CASSAETRVDTQYF.

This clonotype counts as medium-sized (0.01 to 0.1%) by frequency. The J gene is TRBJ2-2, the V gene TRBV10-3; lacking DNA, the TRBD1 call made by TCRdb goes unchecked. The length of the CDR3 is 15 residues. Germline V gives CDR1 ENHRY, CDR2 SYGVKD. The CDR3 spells CAISESPGYTGELFF.